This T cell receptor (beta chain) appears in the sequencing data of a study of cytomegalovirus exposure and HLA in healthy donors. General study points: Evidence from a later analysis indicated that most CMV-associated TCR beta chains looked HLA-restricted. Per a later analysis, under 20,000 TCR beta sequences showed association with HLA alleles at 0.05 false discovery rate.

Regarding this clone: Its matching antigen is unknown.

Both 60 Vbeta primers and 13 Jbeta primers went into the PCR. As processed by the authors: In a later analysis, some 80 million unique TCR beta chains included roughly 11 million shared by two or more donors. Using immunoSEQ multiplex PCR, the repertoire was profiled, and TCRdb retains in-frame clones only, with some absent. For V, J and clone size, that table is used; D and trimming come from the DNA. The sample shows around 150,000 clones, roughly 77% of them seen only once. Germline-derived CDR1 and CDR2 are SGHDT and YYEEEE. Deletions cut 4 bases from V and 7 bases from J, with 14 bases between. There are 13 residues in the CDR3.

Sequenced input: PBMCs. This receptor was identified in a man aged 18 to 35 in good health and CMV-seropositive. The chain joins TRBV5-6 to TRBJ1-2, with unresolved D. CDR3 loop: CASSPGSQRGYTF. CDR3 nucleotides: TGTGCCAGCAGCCCGGGATCCCAGCGTGGCTACACCTTC.